One sample yielded the 32 T cell receptor beta chains listed below, sequenced in a study of blood T cell repertoires in COVID-19. Clones were sequenced by immunoSEQ multiplex PCR, and TCRdb holds only the in-frame ones, with some missing. This table holds more than 85,000 clones, about four fifths found once. Sequenced material: peripheral blood. Receptors originate from a woman aged 55-69 years with acute or convalescent COVID-19.

The chain carries TRBV27 and TRBJ1-1; D call uncertain. Germline loops: CDR1 MNHEY, CDR2 SMNVEV (reference sequence). The length of the CDR3 is 14 residues. The V end was cut by 7 bases, the J end by 3 bases, with 15 bases between. The CDR3 region is CASIASAGYTEAFF. CDR3 DNA sequence: TGTGCCAGCATCGCCTCCGCGGGGTACACTGAAGCTTTCTTT.

The count of this clone is one. V usage is TRBV19 and J usage is TRBJ2-5; 10 bases match TRBD1. CDR3 length equals 14 residues. V gave up 5 bases and J gave up 4 bases; unmatched junction bases: 4. Per the germline V gene, CDR1 is LNHDA and CDR2 is SQIVND (reference sequence). CDR3 sequence (DNA): TGTGCCAGTAGTCCCGGGACAGGGGTAGAGACCCAGTACTTC. Translated, it gives CASSPGTGVETQYF.

The chain employs TRBV2 and TRBJ1-1; 9 bases are shared with TRBD1. The germline gives CDR1 SNHLY, CDR2 FYNNEI. Germline trimming cut 7 bases from V and 4 bases from J; bases unmatched to any gene: 4. The CDR3 covers 13 residues. The DNA for the CDR3 is TGTGCCAGCAATGGACAGGGGCTCACTGAAGCTTTCTTT. Amino acid sequence: CASNGQGLTEAFF.

The rearrangement uses TRBV19 and TRBJ1-3; no firm D call. Trimming cost V 5 bases and J 4 bases, with 12 bases left between them. This CDR3 comprises 14 residues. The germline CDR1 and CDR2 sequences are LNHDA and SQIVND (reference sequence). CDR3 DNA: TGTGCCAGTAGTCGAGACTTTGGAGGAAACACCATATATTTT. Protein product: CASSRDFGGNTIYF. The variable domain in full, completed from reference TRBV19 and TRBJ1-3, reads DGGITQSPKYLFRKEGQNVTLSCEQNLNHDAMYWYRQDPGQGLRLIYYSQIVNDFQKGDIAEGYSVSREKKESFPLTVTSAQKNPTAFYLCASSRDFGGNTIYFGEGSWLTVV.

This rearrangement joins TRBV18 to TRBJ1-2, with 7 positions matching TRBD1. The CDR3 runs to 14 residues. J gave up 3 bases and V 3 bases, and 4 bases lay outside the gene matches. Germline CDR1 is KGHSH and CDR2 is LQKENI. The CDR3 protein is CASSPGQDYYGYTF. CDR3 in DNA: TGTGCCAGCTCACCTGGACAGGACTACTATGGCTACACCTTC.

This chain links TRBV18 with TRBJ1-1; 9 nucleotides align to TRBD1. Germline CDR1 and CDR2: KGHSH and LQKENI. CDR3 length equals 14 residues. V shed 6 bases and J 6 bases; nucleotides not matched to a gene: 8. The CDR3 sequence: CASSRDRESAEAFF. The CDR3 bases are TGTGCCAGCTCCCGGGACAGGGAATCCGCTGAAGCTTTCTTT.

This clone has just one count. The chain has TRBV12-1 and TRBJ2-2; the table's TRBD2 call for D was not verified on the DNA. TRBV12-1 is given as a pseudogene. The CDR3 consists of 17 residues. The CDR3 bases are TGTGCCAGCAGCTTTGAACTAGCGGGGGTGAACACCGGGGAGCTGTTTTTT. Its protein product is CASSFELAGVNTGELFF.

The rearrangement joins TRBV2 to TRBJ1-6, with 9 bases aligning to TRBD1. Germline CDR1 and CDR2: SNHLY and FYNNEI. The CDR3 has 15 amino acids. Losses at the gene ends were 10 bases for V and 6 bases for J; bases not matched to a gene: 10. The CDR3 DNA is TGTGCCAACCAACAGGGGGCCGATAGTAATTCACCCCTCCACTTT. Translated, it gives CANQQGADSNSPLHF. Using reference TRBV2 and TRBJ1-6 for the parts outside the CDR3, the full variable domain is EPEVTQTPSHQVTQMGQEVILRCVPISNHLYFYWYRQILGQKVEFLVSFYNNEISEKSEIFDDQFSVERPDGSNFTLKIRSTKLEDSAMYFCANQQGADSNSPLHFGNGTRLTVT.

The rearrangement links TRBV18 to TRBJ2-5, with D unclear. CDR1 is KGHSH, CDR2 LQKENI, per germline. Trimming took off 3 bases at V and 1 base at J, with 9 bases between the two ends. The CDR3 is made up of 14 amino acids. CDR3 DNA: TGTGCCAGCTCACCCCAGGCCTTCCAAGAGACCCAGTACTTC. The encoded protein is CASSPQAFQETQYF.

The CDR3 DNA follows: TGTGCCAGCAGAAATAGCGGGGGGTTATCAGAGACCCAGTACTTC. Its protein is CASRNSGGLSETQYF. The rearrangement links TRBV27 to TRBJ2-5, with 10 bases lining up with TRBD2. The CDR3 consists of 15 residues. Trimming cost V 6 bases and J 4 bases; bases outside gene matches: 8. CDR1 is MNHEY, CDR2 SMNVEV, per germline (reference sequence).

The V call is TRBV15, the J call TRBJ2-3; 7 nucleotides agree with TRBD2. V lost 0 bases, J lost 1 base, and 1 base stayed unmatched. CDR3 size: 15 residues. The germline gives CDR1 LNHNV, CDR2 YYDKDF (reference sequence). The CDR3 loop reads CATSREGLGTDTQYF. The CDR3 nucleotides read TGTGCCACCAGCAGAGAAGGACTAGGCACAGATACGCAGTATTTT.

V is TRBV18 and J is TRBJ2-7; TRBD1 might be the D (5 bases). Germline assignment: CDR1 KGHSH and CDR2 LQKENI. The V and J ends lost 0 bases and 6 bases respectively, with 15 bases between them. This CDR3 contains 15 residues. The CDR3 nucleotides are TGTGCCAGCTCACCACCGGCCACAGGCAGCTCCGAGCAGTACTTC. Encoded protein: CASSPPATGSSEQYF. Using reference TRBV18 and TRBJ2-7 for the parts outside the CDR3, the full variable domain is NAGVMQNPRHLVRRRGQEARLRCSPMKGHSHVYWYRQLPEEGLKFMVYLQKENIIDESGMPKERFSAEFPKEGPSILRIQQVVRGDSAAYFCASSPPATGSSEQYFGPGTRLTVT.

This clone occurred once. The V and J genes are TRBV3-1 (or the pseudogene TRBV3-2) and TRBJ1-4; D perhaps matches TRBD1 (5 bases). The germline CDR1 and CDR2 sequences are LGHDT and YNNKEL (reference sequence). There are 18 residues in the CDR3. V shed 6 bases and J shed 5 bases, with 25 bases lying between them. The CDR3 spells CASRNKGGTRAINEKLFF. The CDR3 region has the DNA TGTGCCAGCAGAAACAAAGGCGGGACGAGGGCGATAAATGAAAAACTGTTTTTT.

This rearrangement joins TRBV6-5 to TRBJ2-7, with D possibly being TRBD1 (5 bases). The V gene lost 2 bases and the J gene lost 2 bases, with 10 bases spanning the gap. The germline V gene encodes CDR1 MNHEY and CDR2 SVGAGI. This CDR3 is built from 14 residues. The CDR3: CASSYTDSPYEQYF. CDR3 bases: TGTGCCAGCAGTTACACCGACAGCCCCTACGAGCAGTACTTC.

This sequence joins TRBV29-1 and TRBJ2-1; D possibly corresponds to TRBD1 (6 bases). The CDR3 totals 14 residues. Trimming pared 5 bases from V and 1 base from J, leaving 12 bases between. Germline lookup yields CDR1 SQVTM and CDR2 ANQGSEA. Written as DNA, the CDR3 is TGCAGCGTTCTTAGGACAGAGTCCTACAATGAGCAGTTCTTC. Translation gives CSVLRTESYNEQFF.

This chain connects TRBV4-2 to TRBJ1-1, with 7 bases that match TRBD1. Per germline, CDR1 LGHNA and CDR2 YNFKEQ. This CDR3 has 16 residues. The V and J ends lost 3 bases and 0 bases, in that order; junction bases with no gene match: 7. Written as DNA, the CDR3 is TGTGCCAGCAGCCATGCAAGGACAGGTTTGAACACTGAAGCTTTCTTT. Protein sequence: CASSHARTGLNTEAFF.

This sequence joins TRBV4-2 and TRBJ2-7; 7 nucleotides match TRBD1. This CDR3 contains 15 residues. J was trimmed by 3 bases and V by 1 base; bases with no gene match: 6. Looked up from germline, CDR1 is LGHNA and CDR2 is YNFKEQ. CDR3 residues: CASSQVWQGVYEQYF. CDR3 DNA sequence: TGTGCCAGCAGCCAAGTGTGGCAGGGGGTCTACGAGCAGTACTTC.

V and J are TRBV7-6 and TRBJ1-4; 7 bases fit TRBD1. The CDR3 consists of 15 residues. Germline values: CDR1 SGHVS, CDR2 FNYEAQ. With 1 base clipped from V and 8 bases from J, the junction kept 7 bases outside the gene matches. CDR3 nucleotide sequence: TGTGCCAGCAGCTTAGAGGGGGCGCGAGGGGAAAAACTGTTTTTT. It yields the protein CASSLEGARGEKLFF. Looking up the rest from reference TRBV7-6 and TRBJ1-4 gives the full variable domain: GAGVSQSPRYKVTKRGQDVALRCDPISGHVSLYWYRQALGQGPEFLTYFNYEAQQDKSGLPNDRFSAERPEGSISTLTIQRTEQRDSAMYRCASSLEGARGEKLFFGSGTQLSVL.

The chain is built from TRBV6-5 and TRBJ1-3; a possible D gene is TRBD1 (5 bases). V lost 9 bases and J lost 4, with 10 bases in between. Germline CDR1 is MNHEY and CDR2 is SVGAGI. The CDR3 loop spans 12 amino acids. The CDR3 DNA reads as TGTGCCAGTAGGACACCCGGAAACACCATATATTTT. It encodes CASRTPGNTIYF.

V gene TRBV10-1 combines with J gene TRBJ2-7; TRBD2 is a possible D gene (8 bases). The CDR3 loop spans 15 amino acids. V was trimmed by 5 bases and J by 0 bases, leaving 14 bases between them. CDR1 and CDR2 (germline): WNHNN, SYGVQD (reference sequence). CDR3 region: CASSFSGDSSYEQYF. As DNA, the CDR3 is TGCGCCAGCAGTTTTAGCGGGGACAGCTCCTACGAGCAGTACTTC.

The CDR3 here is CASAPPGQGGEKLFF. The CDR3 region has the DNA TGTGCCAGCGCGCCCCCGGGACAGGGCGGTGAAAAACTGTTTTTT. The chain recombines TRBV7-9 with TRBJ1-4; 9 nucleotides align to TRBD1. This CDR3 comprises 15 residues. The germline V gene has CDR1 SEHNR and CDR2 FQNEAQ (reference sequence). V was clipped by 8 bases and J by 7 bases; unmatched bases: 11.

CDR3 nucleotide sequence: TGTGCCAGCAGTCTGACAGGGCTCTATGGCTACACCTTC. Residues: CASSLTGLYGYTF. The chain couples TRBV27 to TRBJ1-2; 7 bases map to TRBD1. Germline loops: CDR1 MNHEY, CDR2 SMNVEV (reference sequence). There are 13 residues in the CDR3. Unmatched junction bases numbered 4, after V lost 5 bases and J lost 4 bases.

This clone was seen only once. This chain joins TRBV3-1 (or the pseudogene TRBV3-2) and TRBJ2-2, with D maybe TRBD2 (7 bases). Per the germline V gene, CDR1 is LGHDT and CDR2 is YNNKEL (reference sequence). V was pared by 4 bases and J by 3 bases, with 15 bases between. The CDR3 runs 16 residues. CDR3 protein: CASSPTGGTDTGELFF. CDR3 sequence (DNA): TGTGCCAGCAGCCCGACGGGGGGCACCGACACCGGGGAGCTGTTTTTT.

The chain has TRBV5-6 and TRBJ1-4, with 8 bases that match TRBD1. The CDR3 length is 16 residues. Looked up from germline, CDR1 is SGHDT and CDR2 is YYEEEE. V was clipped by 5 bases and J by 4 bases; unmatched bases: 10. The CDR3 spells CASRSRDRGFNEKLFF. The DNA of the CDR3 is TGTGCCAGCAGAAGTCGAGACAGGGGTTTTAATGAAAAACTGTTTTTT.

The V gene is TRBV7-9, the J gene TRBJ1-4; D call uncertain. Per germline, CDR1 SEHNR and CDR2 FQNEAQ (reference sequence). The germline V and J ends were trimmed by 3 bases and 1 base, with 6 bases remaining between them. The CDR3 is made up of 14 amino acids. CDR3 region: CASSLSLTNEKLFF. Written as DNA, the CDR3 is TGTGCCAGCAGCTTGAGCTTAACTAATGAAAAACTGTTTTTT.

The V and J genes are TRBV12-3 or TRBV12-4 and TRBJ2-7, with D maybe TRBD1 (6 bases). With 7 bases removed from V and 3 bases from J, the gap between germline ends came to 13 bases. This CDR3 region has 13 residues. Here the CDR3 reads CASTRQENYEQYF. As DNA, the CDR3 is TGTGCCAGCACCCGACAGGAGAACTACGAGCAGTACTTC.

This clone was found a few times. The chain is built from TRBV10-2 and TRBJ1-5, with no clear D. V was pared by 3 bases and J by 9 bases, with 15 bases between. CDR3 length: 14 residues. Per germline, CDR1 WSHSY and CDR2 SAAADI. The CDR3 reads CASSDTRQRGPQHF. The CDR3 DNA reads TGCGCCAGCAGTGATACGAGGCAACGGGGGCCCCAGCATTTT.

The chain couples TRBV4-2 to TRBJ2-2; maybe TRBD2 (7 bases). CDR1 and CDR2 (germline): LGHNA, YNFKEQ. Trimming stripped 0 bases from V and 0 bases from J, with 11 bases between. The CDR3 length is 17 residues. Here the CDR3 reads CASSQDPGGPNTGELFF. CDR3 bases: TGTGCCAGCAGCCAAGACCCGGGGGGCCCGAACACCGGGGAGCTGTTTTTT.

The chain combines TRBV5-4 with TRBJ1-1; D gene unclear. V was shortened by 0 bases and J by 1 base, with 13 bases between the two germline ends. This CDR3 is 16 amino acids long. Per germline, CDR1 SGHNT and CDR2 YYREEE (reference sequence). CDR3 sequence (DNA): TGTGCCAGCAGCTTGGCCAGAGGGATGGGGAACACTGAAGCTTTCTTT. It is translated as CASSLARGMGNTEAFF.

J is TRBJ1-3 and V is TRBV2; a weak D match, TRBD1 (6 bases). The CDR3 totals 16 residues. Germline V gene lookup returns CDR1 SNHLY and CDR2 FYNNEI. Between the trimmed V and J ends, which lost 5 bases and 0 bases, there was a span of 14 bases. CDR3 DNA sequence: TGTGCCAGCAGTACCCCAGACAGGCCCTCTGGAAACACCATATATTTT. This gives the protein CASSTPDRPSGNTIYF.

A single count supports this clone. The chain is built from TRBV5-1 and TRBJ1-4; 8 nucleotides match TRBD1. CDR3 length: 16 residues. The germline V gene has CDR1 SGHRS and CDR2 YFSETQ. V lost 4 bases and J lost 4; bases outside the gene matches: 9. The CDR3 loop is CASSPRGDRLNEKLFF. The CDR3 DNA reads as TGCGCCAGCAGCCCCCGGGGGGACAGGCTTAATGAAAAACTGTTTTTT.

The chain recombines TRBV29-1 with TRBJ2-7, with 9 bases that match TRBD2. The CDR3 contains 14 residues. Germline CDR1 SQVTM, CDR2 ANQGSEA. V trimming: 6 bases; J trimming: 5 bases; junction bases outside the gene matches: 11. Here the CDR3 reads CSVLGGGVFHEQYF. DNA of the CDR3: TGCAGCGTCCTGGGCGGGGGGGTTTTCCACGAGCAGTACTTC.